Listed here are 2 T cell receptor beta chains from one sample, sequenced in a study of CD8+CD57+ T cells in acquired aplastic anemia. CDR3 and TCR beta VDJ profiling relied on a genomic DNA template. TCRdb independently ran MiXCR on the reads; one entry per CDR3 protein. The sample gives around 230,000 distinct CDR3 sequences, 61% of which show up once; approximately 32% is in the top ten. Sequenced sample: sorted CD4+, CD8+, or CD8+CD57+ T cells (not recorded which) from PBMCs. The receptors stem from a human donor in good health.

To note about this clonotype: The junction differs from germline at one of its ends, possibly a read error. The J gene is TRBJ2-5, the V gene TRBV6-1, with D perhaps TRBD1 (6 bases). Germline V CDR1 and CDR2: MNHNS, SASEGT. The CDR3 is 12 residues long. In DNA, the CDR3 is TGTGCCAGCAGTGAATCCGGCCAGGGGAGTTCATTC. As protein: CASSESGQGSSF.

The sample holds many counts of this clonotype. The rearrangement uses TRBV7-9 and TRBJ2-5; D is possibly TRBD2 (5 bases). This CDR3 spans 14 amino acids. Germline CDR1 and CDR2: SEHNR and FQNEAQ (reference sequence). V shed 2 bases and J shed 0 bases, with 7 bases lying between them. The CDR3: CASSLLANQETQYF. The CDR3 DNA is TGTGCCAGCAGCTTACTAGCAAACCAAGAGACCCAGTACTTC.